This T cell receptor (beta chain) was identified in a study of blood T cells in healthy people across ages. On the study more broadly: Template switching caught about one barcoded beta molecule for each two T cells. Study-level results: Significant beta diversity loss was already apparent by age roughly 43, declining roughly linearly.

CDR3 length: 14 residues. Germline assignment: CDR1 SQVTM and CDR2 ANQGSEA. V gave up 7 bases and J gave up 0 bases, with 14 bases separating them. Next came a second PCR, run for roughly 6 to 11 cycles, which used a sample-barcoded 5' primer along with a J-beta primer mix. TCRdb recomputed calls from the 5' RACE reads with MiXCR, one row per CDR3 protein. The data show fewer than 2,000,000 distinct CDR3 sequences, around 40% seen once. This clonotype was counted only a few times. Antigen: not known. The chain carries TRBV29-1 and TRBJ2-3; no definite D call. Sequences were obtained from blood. The TCR sequence derives from a human donor in good health. DNA for the CDR3: TGCAGCGCCCTCCCAAGGGTGAGCACAGATACGCAGTATTTT. Its translation: CSALPRVSTDTQYF.